One and the same sample provided the 5 T cell receptor beta chains below, sequenced in a study of blood T cell repertoires in COVID-19. The repertoire was sequenced with immunoSEQ multiplex PCR; TCRdb's copy has only in-frame clones and lacks some. The table records about 320,000 clones, approximately 88% of them present only once. The sample comprised PBMCs or T cells enriched from blood (not recorded which). The receptors were sampled from a man between 60 and 75 years old who had recovered from COVID-19.

J is TRBJ2-5 and V is TRBV2, with D possibly TRBD2 on 5 matching bases. The germline V gene encodes CDR1 SNHLY and CDR2 FYNNEI. Trimming left V 8 bases short and J 5 bases short, with 12 bases between. The CDR3 spans 12 residues. CDR3 in amino acids: CASRSSLETQYF. The CDR3 DNA is TGTGCCAGCCGCTCTAGCTTGGAGACCCAGTACTTC. Full variable domain (outside the CDR3, taken from reference TRBV2 and TRBJ2-5): EPEVTQTPSHQVTQMGQEVILRCVPISNHLYFYWYRQILGQKVEFLVSFYNNEISEKSEIFDDQFSVERPDGSNFTLKIRSTKLEDSAMYFCASRSSLETQYFGPGTRLLVL.

This rearrangement joins TRBV28 to TRBJ1-5, with TRBD1 matching 8 bases. The V gene's germline CDR1 is MDHEN and CDR2 SYDVKM. V was pared by 6 bases and J by 1 base, with 5 bases of the junction left unmatched. The CDR3 is 15 residues long. The CDR3, as DNA: TGTGCCAGCAGCCTCAGGGGGCCGAGCAATCAGCCCCAGCATTTT. Translated: CASSLRGPSNQPQHF.

J is TRBJ2-1 and V is TRBV19; D may be TRBD1 (5 bases). Germline CDR1 is LNHDA and CDR2 is SQIVND (reference sequence). The CDR3 runs to 12 residues. V lost 6 bases and J lost 6, with 9 bases in between. The DNA for the CDR3 is TGTGCCAGTAGCGACAGAAGCAATGAGCAGTTCTTC. Translating it yields CASSDRSNEQFF. Full variable domain (missing parts from reference TRBV19 and TRBJ2-1): DGGITQSPKYLFRKEGQNVTLSCEQNLNHDAMYWYRQDPGQGLRLIYYSQIVNDFQKGDIAEGYSVSREKKESFPLTVTSAQKNPTAFYLCASSDRSNEQFFGPGTRLTVL.

The chain recombines TRBV5-1 with TRBJ1-5; 8 nucleotides agree with TRBD1. Per the germline V gene, CDR1 is SGHRS and CDR2 is YFSETQ. V was clipped by 0 bases and J by 3 bases; unmatched bases: 2. This CDR3 has 15 residues. CDR3 loop: CASSLDQGANQPQHF. In DNA, the CDR3 is TGCGCCAGCAGCTTGGACCAGGGGGCCAATCAGCCCCAGCATTTT.

V gene TRBV10-3 combines with J gene TRBJ2-1; 13 positions agree with TRBD2. CDR3 length: 15 amino acids. V lost 6 bases to trimming and J lost 8 bases; unmatched junction nucleotides: 7. Germline CDR1 ENHRY, CDR2 SYGVKD. CDR3 amino acids: CAIRGLAGVRDEQFF. The CDR3 DNA sequence: TGTGCCATCAGAGGACTAGCGGGAGTCCGGGATGAGCAGTTCTTC.